These 15 T cell receptor beta chains share one sample of origin, sequenced in a study of blood T cell repertoires in COVID-19 (dated by TCRdb to 2018 to 2021). Libraries were made using the immunoSEQ multiplex PCR assay. The immuneACCESS repertoire file appears here via TCRdb, limited to in-frame rearrangements. These files lack a portion of the clones; in checked studies, under half of the deficit traces to unresolved V genes, and the cause of the others is not known. This sample lists around 250,000 clones; approximately 82% were detected once. Roughly 3.4% of the sample goes to the ten largest clones. Specimen: peripheral blood. These receptor sequences come from a woman aged 18 to 35 with acute or convalescent COVID-19.

The rearrangement uses TRBV29-1 and TRBJ2-3, with TRBD2 identical over 7 bases. Trimming at V came to 0 bases and at J to 2 bases, leaving 11 bases not matched to a gene. CDR1 and CDR2 from the germline V gene are SQVTM and ANQGSEA. This CDR3 comprises 17 residues. CDR3 sequence reads: CSVEDLWIAGYTDTQYF. The CDR3 DNA is TGCAGCGTTGAAGACCTATGGATAGCGGGCTACACAGATACGCAGTATTTT.

V and J are TRBV19 and TRBJ1-5; tentatively, D is TRBD1 (5 bases). Germline-derived CDR1 and CDR2 are LNHDA and SQIVND (reference sequence). The ends were cut back, 7 bases at V and 11 bases at J, with 18 bases in the middle. This CDR3 has 13 residues. The CDR3, as DNA: TGTGCCAGTACGACCAAACTCGGGGGGGCCCAGCATTTT. Amino acids: CASTTKLGGAQHF.

J is TRBJ2-7 and V is TRBV5-4, with 10 bases lining up with TRBD2. CDR1 and CDR2 from the germline V gene are SGHNT and YYREEE (reference sequence). The CDR3 has 16 amino acids. The trim removed 4 bases at V and 6 bases at J, leaving 13 bases unmatched. The chain's CDR3 is CASSPRSSGLASEQYF. CDR3 sequence (DNA): TGTGCCAGCAGCCCCCGGTCGTCGGGACTAGCGTCCGAGCAGTACTTC. The full variable domain, rest sourced from reference TRBV5-4 and TRBJ2-7, is ETGVTQSPTHLIKTRGQQVTLRCSSQSGHNTVSWYQQALGQGPQFIFQYYREEENGRGNFPPRFSGLQFPNYSSELNVNALELDDSALYLCASSPRSSGLASEQYFGPGTRLTVT.

The V and J genes are TRBV5-5 and TRBJ1-1, with D perhaps matching TRBD1 (5 bases). V lost 3 bases and J lost 4, with 13 bases in between. Germline CDR1 reads SGHKS; CDR2 reads YYEKEE (reference sequence). The CDR3 runs to 14 residues. Written as DNA, the CDR3 is TGTGCCAGCAGCTCCACAGGTTACGGCACTGAAGCTTTCTTT. It encodes CASSSTGYGTEAFF.

There are a few counts of this clone. The V call is TRBV28, the J call TRBJ1-1; maybe TRBD1 (6 bases). V lost 4 bases to trimming and J lost 6 bases, with 12 bases between them. This CDR3 comprises 13 residues. CDR1 is MDHEN, CDR2 SYDVKM, per germline. In nucleotides, the CDR3 is TGTGCCAGCAGTTCGGGGGGGCTGGCTGAAGCTTTCTTT. Translation gives CASSSGGLAEAFF. Filled out from reference TRBV28 and TRBJ1-1, the complete variable domain reads DVKVTQSSRYLVKRTGEKVFLECVQDMDHENMFWYRQDPGLGLRLIYFSYDVKMKEKGDIPEGYSVSREKKERFSLILESASTNQTSMYLCASSSGGLAEAFFGQGTRLTVV.

This chain joins TRBV3-1 (or the pseudogene TRBV3-2) and TRBJ1-2; TRBD1 agrees at 10 bases. CDR3 length: 19 residues. Germline CDR1 and CDR2: LGHDT and YNNKEL (reference sequence). The J segment lost 3 bases and the V segment lost 5 bases, leaving 18 bases of the junction unmatched. CDR3 sequence: CASSLLDRGRQEMYYGYTF. The DNA for the CDR3 is TGTGCCAGCAGCTTGCTAGACAGGGGGCGGCAGGAAATGTACTATGGCTACACCTTC.

The DNA for the CDR3 is TGCAGCGTTGAATCCTCGGGAGGGCCGAGAAACGAGCAGTACTTC. It specifies CSVESSGGPRNEQYF. The chain carries TRBV29-1 and TRBJ2-7, with 8 positions matching TRBD2. The CDR3 has 15 amino acids. Trimming cost V 2 bases and J 5 bases; bases outside gene matches: 11. Germline V gives CDR1 SQVTM, CDR2 ANQGSEA.

This rearrangement joins TRBV18 to TRBJ2-4; 10 bases are a match to TRBD1. The CDR3 runs to 16 residues. Germline assignment: CDR1 KGHSH and CDR2 LQKENI. Unmatched junction bases numbered 4, after V lost 3 bases and J lost 2 bases. The CDR3 DNA reads as TGTGCCAGCTCACCGTTAGACAGGGGGCCCAAAAACATTCAGTACTTC. It is translated as CASSPLDRGPKNIQYF.

The chain uses TRBV6-4 and TRBJ2-3; maybe TRBD2 (5 bases). The length of the CDR3 is 16 residues. Trimming removed 6 bases at V and 1 base at J, with 17 bases between. CDR1 and CDR2 (germline): MRHNA, SNTAGT. The CDR3 bases are TGTGCCAGCAGCGAGAAAGCGGATGGGGGCACAGATACGCAGTATTTT. Translation: CASSEKADGGTDTQYF.

This clone came up once. V gene TRBV6-5 combines with J gene TRBJ1-6; D not resolved. Per germline, CDR1 MNHEY and CDR2 SVGAGI. CDR3 size: 14 residues. V dropped 1 base and J dropped 3 bases, with 4 bases sitting between them. CDR3 nucleotides: TGTGCCAGCAGTTACTACAACTATAATTCACCCCTCCACTTT. It encodes CASSYYNYNSPLHF.

V gene TRBV30 combines with J gene TRBJ2-3, with TRBD2 matching over 14 bases. Losses at the gene ends were 7 bases for V and 0 bases for J; bases not matched to a gene: 12. The CDR3 consists of 18 residues. Germline V lookup: CDR1 GTSNPN, CDR2 SVGIG (reference sequence). The CDR3 sequence: CASRGLAGGPSSTDTQYF. In DNA, the CDR3 is TGTGCCTCCCGAGGACTAGCGGGAGGCCCTTCTAGCACAGATACGCAGTATTTT.

The V call is TRBV27, the J call TRBJ1-2; TRBD1 matches at 7 bases. The CDR3 loop spans 13 amino acids. CDR1 MNHEY and CDR2 SMNVEV come from the germline V gene (reference sequence). V lost 5 bases, J lost 4 bases, and 4 bases stayed unmatched. CDR3 nucleotide sequence: TGTGCCAGCAGTCCCCGACAGGGCTATGGCTACACCTTC. It encodes CASSPRQGYGYTF.

In DNA, the CDR3 is TGTGCCAGCAGTTACACCGCGCGGCCCTCCTACAATGAGCAGTTCTTC. Amino acids: CASSYTARPSYNEQFF. The chain recombines TRBV6-5 with TRBJ2-1; no definite D call. This CDR3 has 16 amino acids. CDR1 is MNHEY, CDR2 SVGAGI, per germline. Trimming removed 2 bases at V and 0 bases at J, with 11 bases between.

About this clone: In the same sample, other DNA sequences code for this CDR3. The gene calls are TRBV5-1 and TRBJ1-2; D gene uncertain. The CDR3 has 13 amino acids. CDR1 is SGHRS and CDR2 is YFSETQ in the germline V gene. Trimming took 0 bases from V and 2 from J, leaving 5 bases between them. Here the CDR3 DNA reads TGCGCCAGCAGCTTGGGGGAGAACTATGGCTACACCTTC. Protein: CASSLGENYGYTF.

The rearrangement links TRBV5-8 to TRBJ2-1; weak D call: TRBD1 (6 bases). The V end lost 3 bases, the J end lost 8 bases, and 24 bases lay between the germline ends. The CDR3 runs 17 residues. The V gene's germline CDR1 is SGHTS and CDR2 YDEGEE. For the CDR3, the DNA is TGTGCCAGCAGCTATGGGTACCGGGACACCTTTATCTATGAGCAGTTCTTC. This sequence encodes CASSYGYRDTFIYEQFF.